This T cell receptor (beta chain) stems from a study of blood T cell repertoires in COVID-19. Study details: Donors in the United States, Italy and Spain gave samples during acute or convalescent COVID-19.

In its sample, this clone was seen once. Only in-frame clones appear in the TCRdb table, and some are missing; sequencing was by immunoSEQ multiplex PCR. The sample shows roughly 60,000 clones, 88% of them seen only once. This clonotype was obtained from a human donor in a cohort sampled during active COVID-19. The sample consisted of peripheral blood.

CDR3: CASSLGPGGETQYF. CDR3 bases: TGCGCCAGCAGCTTGGGCCCGGGTGGAGAGACCCAGTACTTC. The V gene is TRBV5-1, the J gene TRBJ2-5, with unresolved D. Germline V gives CDR1 SGHRS, CDR2 YFSETQ. The CDR3 covers 14 residues. V gave up 0 bases and J gave up 4 bases, with 10 bases separating them. Full variable domain (remainder filled in from reference TRBV5-1 and TRBJ2-5): KAGVTQTPRYLIKTRGQQVTLSCSPISGHRSVSWYQQTPGQGLQFLFEYFSETQRNKGNFPGRFSGRQFSNSRSEMNVSTLELGDSALYLCASSLGPGGETQYFGPGTRLLVL.